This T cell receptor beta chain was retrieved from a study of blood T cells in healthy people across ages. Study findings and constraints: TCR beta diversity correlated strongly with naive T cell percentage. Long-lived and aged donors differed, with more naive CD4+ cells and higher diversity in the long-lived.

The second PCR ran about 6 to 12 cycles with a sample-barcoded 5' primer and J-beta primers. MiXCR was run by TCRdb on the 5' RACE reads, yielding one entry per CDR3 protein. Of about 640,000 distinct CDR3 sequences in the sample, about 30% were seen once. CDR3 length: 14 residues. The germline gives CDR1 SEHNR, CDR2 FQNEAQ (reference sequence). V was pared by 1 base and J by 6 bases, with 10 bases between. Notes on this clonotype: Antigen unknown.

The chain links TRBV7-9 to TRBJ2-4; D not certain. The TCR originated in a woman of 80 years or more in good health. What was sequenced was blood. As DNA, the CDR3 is TGTGCCAGCAGCTTAGTAAGCTACATAAACATTCAGTACTTC. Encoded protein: CASSLVSYINIQYF. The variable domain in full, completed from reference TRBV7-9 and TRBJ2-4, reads DTGVSQNPRHKITKRGQNVTFRCDPISEHNRLYWYRQTLGQGPEFLTYFQNEAQLEKSRLLSDRFSAERPKGSFSTLEIQRTEQGDSAMYLCASSLVSYINIQYFGAGTRLSVL.